This entry concerns a single T cell receptor (beta chain). The specificity of this receptor is unknown. Base qualities are not at hand, and no much larger clone is one base apart. This entry belongs to a study of shared clonotypes between healthy human individuals (dated by TCRdb to 2020 to 2021). Describing the broader study: A couple of women and three men aged 18 to 49 years were included in the cohort. Per donor, leukapheresis produced somewhere between about 0.94 and 10 billion PBMCs. Libraries were prepared and TCR repertoires were sequenced by different laboratories using diverse techniques, in order to increase sequencing depth and limit assay-specific biases. For each donor, CD4 naive and CD4 memory were each run on three plates, CD8 naive on two plates, and CD8 memory on one plate. Blood TCR repertoires of a handful of healthy adults were deeply sequenced to estimate repertoire size and the extent of clonotype sharing between individuals. Broad study findings and their caveats: Incomplete sequencing was indicated by rarefaction of sorted-subset datasets, despite the large sequencing depth. The genetic and exposure-history diversity represented was limited by the small number of donors. Compared with non-shared clonotypes, clonotypes shared by all four sorted-subset donors had higher generation probabilities. Pairwise subsampling led to the expectation that sequencing depth would affect the degree of clonotype sharing among donors. Larger estimated clonotype richness was generally found for naive subsets than for memory subsets. Across several donors, approximately 5% of naive CD4, roughly 3.8% of naive CD8, around 2.1% of memory CD4, and about 0.4% of memory CD8 clonotypes were shared. Sampling was limited to blood, and TCR repertoires in tissue likely differ from TCR repertoires in blood.

Using the deep immunoSEQ assay, TCR CDR3 regions were amplified from genomic DNA by multiplex PCR. Extracted genomic DNA from each cell subset was spread evenly across all wells of several immunoSEQ 96-well plates, with each plate serving as a replicate. For sorted subsets, 200 to 250 ng of genomic DNA, equivalent to roughly 30,000 T cell genomes, went into each replicate PCR. Purified libraries were measured with a Qubit 3.0 fluorometer, size-checked on a Bioanalyzer 2100, and measured again with the KAPA Library Quantification kit. Each immunoSEQ 96-well plate was sequenced on its own single-read 150-cycle Illumina NextSeq 550 flow cell. Processing in the source paper ran as follows. Because the immunoSEQ output held only junctional sequences and lacked quality scores, the filtering could not match the filtering applied to full-length reads. To assign V/J genes and CDR3, sequences were annotated using PyIR, a Python wrapper for IgBLAST v1.9, with IMGT germline references. Any read was removed if the V/J assignment was weak (E-value above 1e-6), the CDR3 was missing, or the read contained stop codons, out-of-frame junctions, or ambiguous translated residues. A V3J clonotype was defined by an identical inferred V gene, J gene, and CDR3 amino acid sequence. Percentage overlap between repertoires was computed as shared unique clonotypes divided by the size of the smaller repertoire. RTK rarefaction, the Chao1 estimator, and Recon v2.1 estimates of unobserved clonotypes were used to assess repertoire richness. OLGA was used to compute generation probabilities for all TCRbeta clonotypes that the gDNA method yielded from a handful of donors. Not all clones reach the TCRdb copy of this immuneACCESS table, which keeps in-frame sequences only. Checked studies attribute under half of the gap to unresolved V genes and leave the rest unexplained. V, J and clone size derive from that table, while D and trimming were established from the DNA sequence. The sample table contains over a million clones; only one count was recorded for approximately 68% of them. The ten most abundant clones make up over 1.3% of the sample.

The CDR3, cysteine through phenylalanine, is 15 amino acids long. The sequence is cut down to CDR3 DNA, 45 bases in frame from base 1. Ends trimmed: V by 8 bases, J by 3 bases; bases unmatched to a gene: 9. Sequences LNHDA (CDR1) and SQIVND (CDR2) are obtained from the germline V gene (reference sequence). The donors were healthy, HIV-negative adults who had no recently reported acute infections or vaccinations. Only Caucasian adults living in Nashville, Tennessee, USA were represented among the donors. CD4+ T cells were enriched through magnetic negative selection, after which naive cells were positively selected on CD45RA and the remaining negative fraction served as the memory subset. Blood was collected by leukapheresis, and PBMCs were isolated by Ficoll-Histopaque density gradient centrifugation and then cryopreserved in liquid nitrogen vapor phase. Purity and quantity of every magnetically sorted T cell population were checked by analytical flow cytometry. Genomic DNA was isolated from each sorted fraction and quantified by UV absorbance on a Nanodrop 2000c.

Recombination linked TRBV19 to TRBJ2-3; 9 nucleotides in the junction match TRBD2. The clonotype was recovered from a man between 18 and 29 years old in good health. The sequencing sample was made of memory CD4+ T cells sorted from blood. According to the study, the label for this sample's cell subset or site signals: CD45RA-negative fraction. The CDR3 protein sequence reads: CASGASGRLTDTQYF. The DNA reads TGTGCCAGTGGGGCCAGCGGGAGGTTAACAGATACGCAGTATTTT.